A single sample is the source of the 7 T cell receptor beta chains below, sequenced in a study of T cells after yellow fever vaccination. A single record per CDR3 protein comes from TCRdb applying MiXCR to the 5' RACE reads. The repertoire holds around 300,000 distinct CDR3 sequences, with 4.1% as singletons. The sequenced sample was PBMCs, obtained 5 days after the yellow fever booster vaccination. These receptors originate from a man aged 18 to 30 who received the YFV17D yellow fever vaccine.

A few counts support this clonotype. The gene calls are TRBV12-3 or TRBV12-4 and TRBJ2-2; D remains ambiguous. Between the trimmed V and J ends, which lost 6 bases and 1 base, there was a span of 18 bases. The CDR3 runs to 17 residues. CDR3 DNA: TGTGCCAGCAGGCCCCAACTTAGCCTCCAGAACACCGGGGAGCTGTTTTTT. Amino acid sequence: CASRPQLSLQNTGELFF.

V is TRBV7-9 and J is TRBJ1-4; no clear D. V gave up 1 base and J gave up 7 bases, with 13 bases separating them. Germline CDR1 reads SEHNR; CDR2 reads FQNEAQ (reference sequence). The CDR3 has 15 amino acids. In nucleotides, the CDR3 is TGTGCCAGCAGCTTAGAGGCTTGGGGAGGTGAAAAACTGTTTTTT. This gives the protein CASSLEAWGGEKLFF.

The V and J genes are TRBV25-1 and TRBJ1-6; D gene unclear. Deletions cut 1 base from V and 8 bases from J, with 18 bases between. Germline V gives CDR1 MGHDK, CDR2 SYGVNS. This CDR3 has 17 residues. This chain's CDR3 is CASSEFEEALRDSPLHF. Here the CDR3 DNA reads TGTGCCAGCAGTGAATTTGAGGAGGCCCTGAGGGATTCACCCCTCCACTTT. The variable domain in full, with the rest retrieved from reference TRBV25-1 and TRBJ1-6, is EADIYQTPRYLVIGTGKKITLECSQTMGHDKMYWYQQDPGMELHLIHYSYGVNSTEKGDLSSESTVSRIRTEHFPLTLESARPSHTSQYLCASSEFEEALRDSPLHFGNGTRLTVT.

The table lists this clonotype with many counts. This chain links TRBV5-1 with TRBJ2-3; D is undetermined. The CDR3 has 14 amino acids. V lost 1 base, J lost 5 bases, and 11 bases lay in between. CDR1 SGHRS and CDR2 YFSETQ come from the germline V gene. The CDR3 coding sequence is TGCGCCAGCAGCTTGTTGATAGCTCTAGATACGCAGTATTTT. Amino acids: CASSLLIALDTQYF.

This clonotype was seen a few times. Here the CDR3 DNA reads TGTGCCAGCGGACCGGGGCCCTCTGTTGTCTTTGAGCAGTTCTTC. Translation: CASGPGPSVVFEQFF. The chain is built from TRBV28 and TRBJ2-1; D assignment may be TRBD1 or TRBD2 (5 bases each). The V gene lost 8 bases and the J gene lost 9 bases, with 23 bases spanning the gap. Germline values: CDR1 MDHEN, CDR2 SYDVKM. This CDR3 contains 15 residues.

This clonotype appeared many times. One base away lies a much larger clone, so this may be a sequencing read error. In DNA form, the CDR3 reads TGCGCCAGCAGCCGGACCCCGTCGGAGGAGACCCAGTACTTC. Translating it yields CASSRTPSEETQYF. The rearrangement uses TRBV5-1 and TRBJ2-5, with D hard to call. Germline CDR1 is SGHRS and CDR2 is YFSETQ. V was cut by 4 bases and J by 5 bases, with 15 bases left in between. This CDR3 has 14 residues.

This clonotype was picked up a small number of times. V gene TRBV27 combines with J gene TRBJ1-1; D is unresolved. The ends were cut back, 5 bases at V and 4 bases at J, with 11 bases in the middle. Germline V gives CDR1 MNHEY, CDR2 SMNVEV (reference sequence). The CDR3 has 13 residues. CDR3 DNA: TGTGCCAGCAGTGGGATAGACGGCACTGAAGCTTTCTTT. It specifies CASSGIDGTEAFF.